The present entry profiles one T cell receptor (beta chain) with its context. Its antigen is not identified. In the library, each TCR cDNA molecule bore its own unique molecular identifier. TCRdb independently ran MiXCR on the 5' RACE reads; one entry per CDR3 protein. The profile shows about 48,000 distinct CDR3 sequences, about 5.8% of them singletons. The sample's time point: sample taken at primary tumor resection. Sequencing covered unsorted whole RNA taken from tumor, nontumor lung or frozen PBMC. A total of around 72 untreated early-stage non-small cell lung cancer patients served as donors. The sample belongs to a study of spatial heterogeneity in lung cancer. Study outcomes and limitations: Tumor TCRs that were ubiquitous and expanded showed up in blood more at resection than follow-up.

The CDR3 has 16 amino acids. The J segment lost 7 bases and the V segment lost 5 bases, leaving 12 bases of the junction unmatched. Germline lookup yields CDR1 MDHEN and CDR2 SYDVKM. The genes are TRBV28 and TRBJ2-1, with 9 bases matching TRBD2. This material consisted of PBMCs, taken at surgery. This clonotype was sampled from a male donor with early-stage non-small cell lung cancer. The chain's CDR3 is CASSPPGGRARNEQFF. The CDR3, as DNA: TGTGCCAGCAGTCCCCCCGGCGGGAGGGCCAGGAATGAGCAGTTCTTC.